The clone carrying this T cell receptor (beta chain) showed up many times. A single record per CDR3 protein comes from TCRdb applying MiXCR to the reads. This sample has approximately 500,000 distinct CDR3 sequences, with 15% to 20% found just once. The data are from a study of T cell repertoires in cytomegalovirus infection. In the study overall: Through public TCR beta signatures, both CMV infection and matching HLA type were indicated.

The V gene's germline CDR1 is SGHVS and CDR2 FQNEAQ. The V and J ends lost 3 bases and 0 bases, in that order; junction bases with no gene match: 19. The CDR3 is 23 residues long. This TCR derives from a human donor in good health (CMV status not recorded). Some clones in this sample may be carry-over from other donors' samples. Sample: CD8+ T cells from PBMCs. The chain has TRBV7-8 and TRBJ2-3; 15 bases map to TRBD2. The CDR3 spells CASSFFGTSGRPRSLASTDTQYF. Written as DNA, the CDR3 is TGTGCCAGCAGCTTCTTTGGGACTAGCGGGAGGCCCCGCTCACTCGCTAGCACAGATACGCAGTATTTT.